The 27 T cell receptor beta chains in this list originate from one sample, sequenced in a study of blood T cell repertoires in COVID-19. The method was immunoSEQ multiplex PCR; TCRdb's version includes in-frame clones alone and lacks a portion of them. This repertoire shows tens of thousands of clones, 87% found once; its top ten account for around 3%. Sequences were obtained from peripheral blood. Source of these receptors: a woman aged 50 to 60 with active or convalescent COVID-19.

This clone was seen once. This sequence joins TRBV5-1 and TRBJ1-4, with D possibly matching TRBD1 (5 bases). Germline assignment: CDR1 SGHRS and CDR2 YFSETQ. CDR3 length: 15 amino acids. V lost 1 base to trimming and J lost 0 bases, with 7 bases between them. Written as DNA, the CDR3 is TGCGCCAGCAGCTTGAACAGGCCAACTAATGAAAAACTGTTTTTT. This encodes CASSLNRPTNEKLFF.

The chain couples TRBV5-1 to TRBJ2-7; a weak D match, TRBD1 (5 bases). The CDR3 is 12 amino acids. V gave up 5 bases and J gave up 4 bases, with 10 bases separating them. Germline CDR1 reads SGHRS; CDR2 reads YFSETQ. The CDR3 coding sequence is TGCGCCAGCAGACAGGATTTATACGAGCAGTACTTC. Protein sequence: CASRQDLYEQYF.

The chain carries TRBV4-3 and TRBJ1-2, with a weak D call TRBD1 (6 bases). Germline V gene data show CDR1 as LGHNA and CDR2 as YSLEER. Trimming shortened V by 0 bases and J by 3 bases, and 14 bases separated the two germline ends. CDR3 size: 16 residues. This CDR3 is CASSQDGEGEDYGYTF. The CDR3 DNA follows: TGCGCCAGCAGCCAAGATGGGGAGGGGGAGGACTATGGCTACACCTTC.

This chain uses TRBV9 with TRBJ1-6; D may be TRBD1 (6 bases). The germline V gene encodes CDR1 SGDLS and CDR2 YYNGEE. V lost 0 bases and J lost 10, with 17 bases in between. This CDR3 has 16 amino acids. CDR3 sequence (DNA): TGTGCCAGCAGCGTAGGTACAGGGCACATCGGGTCACCCCTCCACTTT. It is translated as CASSVGTGHIGSPLHF.

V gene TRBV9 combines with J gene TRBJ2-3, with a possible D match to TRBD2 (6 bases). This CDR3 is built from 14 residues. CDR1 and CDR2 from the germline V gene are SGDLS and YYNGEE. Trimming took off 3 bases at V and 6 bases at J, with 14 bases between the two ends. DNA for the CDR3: TGTGCCAGCAGCGCCTGGGGGGTTGGGGATACGCAGTATTTT. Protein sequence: CASSAWGVGDTQYF.

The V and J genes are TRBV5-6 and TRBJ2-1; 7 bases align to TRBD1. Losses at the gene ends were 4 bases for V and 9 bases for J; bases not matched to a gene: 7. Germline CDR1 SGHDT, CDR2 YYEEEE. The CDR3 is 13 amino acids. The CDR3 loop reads CASSRNRGREQFF. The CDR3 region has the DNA TGTGCCAGCAGCCGCAACAGGGGACGTGAGCAGTTCTTC.

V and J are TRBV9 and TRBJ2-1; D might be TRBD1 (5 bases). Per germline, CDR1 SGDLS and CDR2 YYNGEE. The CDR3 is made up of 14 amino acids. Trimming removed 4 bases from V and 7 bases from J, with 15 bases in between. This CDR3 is CASSIYTQGNEQFF. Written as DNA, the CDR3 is TGTGCCAGCAGCATCTATACTCAGGGAAATGAGCAGTTCTTC.

CDR3 nucleotide sequence: TGCGCCAGCAGCCTAGGACAGGGGGGGCTCGATGAGCAGTTCTTC. Translated, it gives CASSLGQGGLDEQFF. The rearrangement links TRBV5-1 to TRBJ2-1, with 10 bases fitting TRBD1. Germline-derived CDR1 and CDR2 are SGHRS and YFSETQ. CDR3 length: 15 residues. Germline trimming cut 4 bases from V and 8 bases from J; bases unmatched to any gene: 9.

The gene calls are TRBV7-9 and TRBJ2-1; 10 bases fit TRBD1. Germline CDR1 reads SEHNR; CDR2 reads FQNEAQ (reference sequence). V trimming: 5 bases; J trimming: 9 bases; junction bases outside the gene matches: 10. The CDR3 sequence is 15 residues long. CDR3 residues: CASSRGDRGDGEQFF. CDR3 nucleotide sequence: TGTGCCAGCAGCCGGGGGGACAGGGGAGATGGTGAGCAGTTCTTC.

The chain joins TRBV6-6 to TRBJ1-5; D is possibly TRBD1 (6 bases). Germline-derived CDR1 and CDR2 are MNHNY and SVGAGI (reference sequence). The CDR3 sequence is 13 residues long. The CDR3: CVSGGFGNQPQHF. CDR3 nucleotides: TGTGTATCGGGGGGCTTTGGCAATCAGCCCCAGCATTTT.

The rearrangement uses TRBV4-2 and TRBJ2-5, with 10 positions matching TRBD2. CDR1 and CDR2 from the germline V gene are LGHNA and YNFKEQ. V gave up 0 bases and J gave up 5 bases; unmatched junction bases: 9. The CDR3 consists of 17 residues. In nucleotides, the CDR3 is TGTGCCAGCAGCCAAGAAGGAGCGGGGGGGCTTTTGGAGACCCAGTACTTC. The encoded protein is CASSQEGAGGLLETQYF.

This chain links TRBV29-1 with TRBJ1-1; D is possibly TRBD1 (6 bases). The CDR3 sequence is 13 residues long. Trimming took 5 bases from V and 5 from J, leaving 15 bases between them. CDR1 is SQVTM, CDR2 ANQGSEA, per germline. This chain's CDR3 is CSVRLEGGTEAFF. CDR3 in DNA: TGCAGCGTTAGGTTAGAGGGGGGGACTGAAGCTTTCTTT.

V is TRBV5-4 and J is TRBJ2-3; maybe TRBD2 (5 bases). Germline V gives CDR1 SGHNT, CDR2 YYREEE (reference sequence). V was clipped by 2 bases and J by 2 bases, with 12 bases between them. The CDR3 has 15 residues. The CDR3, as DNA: TGTGCCAGCAGCTTAGACCGGGGTTCCACAGATACGCAGTATTTT. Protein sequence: CASSLDRGSTDTQYF.

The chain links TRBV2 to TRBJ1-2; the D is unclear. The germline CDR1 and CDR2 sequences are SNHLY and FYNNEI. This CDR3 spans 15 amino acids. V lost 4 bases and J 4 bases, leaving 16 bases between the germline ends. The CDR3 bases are TGTGCCAGCAGTGGGGAGACGGGAGCGGGCTATGGCTACACCTTC. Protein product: CASSGETGAGYGYTF.

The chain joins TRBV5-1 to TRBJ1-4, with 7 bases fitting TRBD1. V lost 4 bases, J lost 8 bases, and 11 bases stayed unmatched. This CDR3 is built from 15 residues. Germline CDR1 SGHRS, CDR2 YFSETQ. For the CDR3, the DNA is TGCGCCAGCAGCCCTGGGACAGACCTAAGGGAAAAACTGTTTTTT. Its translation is CASSPGTDLREKLFF.

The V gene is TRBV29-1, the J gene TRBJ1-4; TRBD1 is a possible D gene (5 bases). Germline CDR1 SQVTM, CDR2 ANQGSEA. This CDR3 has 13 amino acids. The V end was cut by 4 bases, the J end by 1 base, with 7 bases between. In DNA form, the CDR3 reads TGCAGCGTTGTGCAGGGAACTAATGAAAAACTGTTTTTT. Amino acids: CSVVQGTNEKLFF.

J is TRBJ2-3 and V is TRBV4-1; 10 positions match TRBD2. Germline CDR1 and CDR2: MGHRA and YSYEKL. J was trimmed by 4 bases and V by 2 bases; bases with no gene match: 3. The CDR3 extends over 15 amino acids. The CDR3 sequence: CASSQLAGGSDTQYF. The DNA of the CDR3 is TGCGCCAGCAGCCAATTAGCGGGGGGATCAGATACGCAGTATTTT.

The CDR3 DNA is TGTGCCAGCAGCGTAGTCGAGACAGCATCCACTGAAGCTTTCTTT. Its protein product is CASSVVETASTEAFF. The V and J genes are TRBV9 and TRBJ1-1, with D perhaps TRBD1 (5 bases). The V gene lost 0 bases and the J gene lost 4 bases, with 13 bases spanning the gap. CDR3 size: 15 residues. CDR1 is SGDLS, CDR2 YYNGEE, per germline.

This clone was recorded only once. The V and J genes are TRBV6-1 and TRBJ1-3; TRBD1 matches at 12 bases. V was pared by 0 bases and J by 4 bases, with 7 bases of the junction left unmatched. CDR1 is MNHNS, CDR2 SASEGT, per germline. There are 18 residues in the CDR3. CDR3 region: CASSEALGTGGLGNTIYF. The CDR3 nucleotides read TGTGCCAGCAGTGAAGCATTGGGGACAGGGGGCCTGGGAAACACCATATATTTT.

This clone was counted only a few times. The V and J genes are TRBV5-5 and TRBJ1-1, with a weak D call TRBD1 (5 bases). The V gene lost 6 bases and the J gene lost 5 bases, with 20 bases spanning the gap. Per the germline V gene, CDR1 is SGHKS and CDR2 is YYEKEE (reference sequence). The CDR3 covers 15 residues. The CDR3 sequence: CASNVNAGFRTEAFF. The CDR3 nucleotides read TGTGCCAGCAACGTAAATGCAGGGTTTAGGACTGAAGCTTTCTTT.

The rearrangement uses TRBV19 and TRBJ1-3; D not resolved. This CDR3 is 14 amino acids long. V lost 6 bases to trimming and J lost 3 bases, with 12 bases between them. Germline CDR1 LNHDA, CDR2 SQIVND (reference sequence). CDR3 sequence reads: CASSFKGVGNTIYF. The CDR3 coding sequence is TGTGCCAGTAGCTTCAAGGGAGTTGGAAACACCATATATTTT.

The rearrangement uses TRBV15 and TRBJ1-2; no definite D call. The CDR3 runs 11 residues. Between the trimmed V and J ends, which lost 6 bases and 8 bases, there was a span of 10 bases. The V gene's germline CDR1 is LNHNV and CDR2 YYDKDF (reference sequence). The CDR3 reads CATREGYGYTF. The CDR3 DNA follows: TGTGCCACCAGGGAGGGTTACGGCTACACCTTC. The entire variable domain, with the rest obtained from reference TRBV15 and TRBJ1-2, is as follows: DAMVIQNPRYQVTQFGKPVTLSCSQTLNHNVMYWYQQKSSQAPKLLFHYYDKDFNNEADTPDNFQSRRPNTSFCFLDIRSPGLGDTAMYLCATREGYGYTFGSGTRLTVV.

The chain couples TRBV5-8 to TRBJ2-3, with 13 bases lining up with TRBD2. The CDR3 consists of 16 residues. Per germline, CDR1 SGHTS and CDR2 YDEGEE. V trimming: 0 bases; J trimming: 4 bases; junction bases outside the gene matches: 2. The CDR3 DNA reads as TGTGCCAGCAGCTTGGGAGGGACTAGCGGGGCAGATACGCAGTATTTT. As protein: CASSLGGTSGADTQYF.

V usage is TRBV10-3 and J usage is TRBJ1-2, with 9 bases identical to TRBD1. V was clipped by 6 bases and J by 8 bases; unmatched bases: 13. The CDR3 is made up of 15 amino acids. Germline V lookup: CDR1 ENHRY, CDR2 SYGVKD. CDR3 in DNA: TGTGCCATCAGCGAAAAAAATGACAGGGGGAACGGCTACACCTTC. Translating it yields CAISEKNDRGNGYTF.

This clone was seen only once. The CDR3 DNA reads as TGTGCCAGCAGCCTCTCACTAGCGGTTGACGGCGGGGAGCTGTTTTTT. Translation gives CASSLSLAVDGGELFF. V is TRBV4-2 and J is TRBJ2-2; 8 bases are a match to TRBD2. The CDR3 length is 16 residues. Per germline, CDR1 LGHNA and CDR2 YNFKEQ. With V trimmed by 4 bases and J by 7 bases, 11 bases remained unmatched.

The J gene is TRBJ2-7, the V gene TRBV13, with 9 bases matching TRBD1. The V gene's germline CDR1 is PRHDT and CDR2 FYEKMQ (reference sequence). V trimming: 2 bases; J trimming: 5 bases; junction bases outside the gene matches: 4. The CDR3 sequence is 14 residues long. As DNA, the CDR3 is TGTGCCAGCAGCTTATCGGACAGGGGTAACGAGCAGTACTTC. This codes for CASSLSDRGNEQYF.

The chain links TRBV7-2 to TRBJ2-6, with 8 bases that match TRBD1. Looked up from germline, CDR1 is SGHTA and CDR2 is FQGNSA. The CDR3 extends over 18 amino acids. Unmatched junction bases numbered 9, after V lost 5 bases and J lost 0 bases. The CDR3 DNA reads TGTGCCAGCAGCCAGGGGGCTGGCGGACGCTCTGGGGCCAACGTCCTGACTTTC. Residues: CASSQGAGGRSGANVLTF.